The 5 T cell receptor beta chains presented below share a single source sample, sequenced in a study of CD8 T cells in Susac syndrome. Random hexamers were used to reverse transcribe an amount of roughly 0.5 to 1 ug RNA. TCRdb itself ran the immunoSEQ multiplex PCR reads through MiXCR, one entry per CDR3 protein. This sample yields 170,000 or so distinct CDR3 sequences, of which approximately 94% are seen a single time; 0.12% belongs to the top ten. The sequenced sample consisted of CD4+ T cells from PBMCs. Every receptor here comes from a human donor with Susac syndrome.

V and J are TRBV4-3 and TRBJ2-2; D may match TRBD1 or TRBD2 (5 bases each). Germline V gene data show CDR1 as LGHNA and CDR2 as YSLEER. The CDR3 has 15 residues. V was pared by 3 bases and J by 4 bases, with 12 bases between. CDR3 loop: CASSQGELRTGELFF. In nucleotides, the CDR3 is TGCGCCAGCAGCCAGGGGGAGCTACGCACCGGGGAGCTGTTTTTT.

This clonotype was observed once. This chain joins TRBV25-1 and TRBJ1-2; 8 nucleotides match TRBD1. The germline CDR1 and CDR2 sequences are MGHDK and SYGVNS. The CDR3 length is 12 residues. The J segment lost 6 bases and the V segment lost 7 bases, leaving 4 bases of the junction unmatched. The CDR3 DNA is TGTGCCAGCAATCAGGGGGCGCATGGCTACACCTTC. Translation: CASNQGAHGYTF.

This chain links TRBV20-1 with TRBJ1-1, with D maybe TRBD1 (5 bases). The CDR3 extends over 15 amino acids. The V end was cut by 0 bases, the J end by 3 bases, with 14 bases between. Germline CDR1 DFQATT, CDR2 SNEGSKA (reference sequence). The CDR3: CSARDAGSGDTEAFF. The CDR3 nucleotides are TGCAGTGCTAGAGATGCAGGGAGTGGGGACACTGAAGCTTTCTTT.

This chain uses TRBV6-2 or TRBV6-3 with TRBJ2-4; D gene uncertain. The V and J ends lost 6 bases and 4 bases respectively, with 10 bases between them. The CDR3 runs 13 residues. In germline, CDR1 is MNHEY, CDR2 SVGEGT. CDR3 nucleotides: TGTGCCAGCAGCCTCACCTCGAAAAACATTCAGTACTTC. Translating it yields CASSLTSKNIQYF.

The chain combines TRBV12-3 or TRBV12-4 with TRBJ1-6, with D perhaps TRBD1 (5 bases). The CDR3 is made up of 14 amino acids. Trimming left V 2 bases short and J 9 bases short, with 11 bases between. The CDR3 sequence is CASSLQGVASPLHF. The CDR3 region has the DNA TGTGCCAGCAGTTTACAGGGAGTAGCTTCACCCCTCCACTTT.